The T cell receptor (beta chain) under discussion was sequenced for a study of T cell repertoires in cytomegalovirus infection. Study summary: CMV infection plus the matching HLA type was flagged by public TCR beta signatures. The study, taken as a whole, reports: Ex vivo, HLA-C-restricted CMV-specific TCR beta clonotypes prevailed over the rest of the response.

The CDR3 has 15 residues. V shed 3 bases and J shed 6 bases, with 15 bases lying between them. Germline V gene sequence: CDR1 LNHNV, CDR2 YYDKDF (reference sequence). Worth noting for this clonotype: Its antigen is still unknown.

TCRdb redid the calling of the reads with MiXCR, one entry per CDR3 protein. The profile shows 150,000 to 200,000 distinct CDR3 sequences, about 15% of them singletons. This clonotype was sampled from a human donor in good health (CMV status not recorded). Some clones in this sample may be carry-over from other donors' samples. J is TRBJ2-4 and V is TRBV15, with D maybe TRBD2 (5 bases). Sequenced sample: PBMCs. CDR3 sequence reads: CATSSARGLRNIQYF. The CDR3, as DNA: TGTGCCACCAGCAGCGCTCGCGGGCTTAGAAACATTCAGTACTTC.